A selection of T cell receptor beta chains follows, all from one sample in a study of cytomegalovirus exposure and HLA in healthy donors. TCRdb keeps only in-frame clones here, not all; method: immunoSEQ multiplex PCR. This table has around 110,000 clones, 79% appearing once. The sequenced sample was PBMCs. The receptors were gathered from a man aged 30-40 years in good health and CMV-seropositive. The CDR3 runs from the conserved cysteine through the conserved F or W. Each record gives: D gene, V gene, J gene, CDR3 protein. The D gene is left open where the match is weak.

>TRBD1|TRBV7-2|TRBJ2-5
CASSFTGQGGTQYF
>-|TRBV28|TRBJ2-1
CASRSGPSARNEQFF
>-|TRBV9|TRBJ2-1
CASSVAPFESGGAYNEQFF
>-|TRBV5-1|TRBJ2-5
CASSVAETQYF
>TRBD1|TRBV7-2|TRBJ2-5
CASSPNRGRETQYF
>-|TRBV6-4|TRBJ1-3
CASSGTWRSSSGNTIYF
>TRBD2|TRBV2|TRBJ2-1
CASRERDYYNEQFF
>-|TRBV7-8|TRBJ2-1
CASSFRSSSYNEQFF
>TRBD1|TRBV5-4|TRBJ1-1
CASSIRTGRMNTEAFF
>-|TRBV28|TRBJ2-7
CASSAPGRGAYEQYF
>-|TRBV2|TRBJ2-3
CASSEGGPGTDTQYF
>TRBD2|TRBV9|TRBJ2-7
CASSVDLEAGGSYEQYF
>-|TRBV25-1|TRBJ2-6
CASQDSGANVLTF
>TRBD1|TRBV6-5|TRBJ1-2
CASSSGQGLYGYTF
>TRBD1|TRBV29-1|TRBJ1-1
CSVSVDTGGRAFF
>TRBD1|TRBV9|TRBJ2-1
CASSFPGTGFEQFF
>-|TRBV2|TRBJ2-3
CASSEAPGARADTQYF
>TRBD2|TRBV9|TRBJ2-3
CASSVSLAGGLADTQYF
>-|TRBV11-2|TRBJ1-2
CASSLGDYGYTF
>TRBD2|TRBV9|TRBJ2-1
CASSERGLAGTNEQFF
>-|TRBV29-1|TRBJ2-3
CSVARGADTQYF
>-|TRBV9|TRBJ1-4
CASSVGATTEKLFF
>-|TRBV6-1|TRBJ1-5
CASSEKDSDRYQPQHF
>-|TRBV21-1|TRBJ2-7
CASSKGVAGAPYEQYF
>TRBD1|TRBV2|TRBJ1-2
CASRGDRSMGGYTF
>-|TRBV28|TRBJ1-1
CASSFGGSSMNTEAFF
>-|TRBV7-6|TRBJ2-2
CASSILSGELFF
>-|TRBV7-2|TRBJ2-2
CATGIGELFF
>-|TRBV5-6|TRBJ2-7
CASSFLGGPEEQYF
>-|TRBV7-7|TRBJ2-6
CASSFEYQGAGANVLTF
>TRBD2|TRBV10-3|TRBJ2-3
CAIAASGASTDTQYF
>TRBD1|TRBV4-1|TRBJ2-2
CASSQWRTGAAGELFF
>-|TRBV7-2|TRBJ1-6
CASSSFPRGLNSPLHF
>-|TRBV6-4|TRBJ2-2
CASSVVGDTGELFF
>-|TRBV2|TRBJ2-3
CASSRTYSTDTQYF
>TRBD2|TRBV4-2|TRBJ2-1
CASSQASGRKNEQFF
>TRBD2|TRBV30|TRBJ2-7
CAGTLGGYEQYF
>TRBD2|TRBV5-4|TRBJ2-1
CASSFRLAGVNEQFF
>-|TRBV7-6|TRBJ2-7
CASSLGTVDSSYEQYF
>-|TRBV27|TRBJ2-6
CASSLFDSRFQLFSSGANVLTF
>TRBD1|TRBV15|TRBJ2-1
CATSRVQGVEQFF
>-|TRBV9|TRBJ1-6
CASSWRDSHNSPLHF
>TRBD1|TRBV10-2|TRBJ1-2
CASSESVRGRNYGYTF
>TRBD1|TRBV19|TRBJ2-7
CASKPGQGFYEQYF
>-|TRBV4-3|TRBJ2-3
CASSPTGADTQYF
>TRBD2|TRBV15|TRBJ2-7
CATSSLAGAYEQYF